The 8 T cell receptor beta chains in this list originate from one sample, sequenced in a study of T cells in women clearing cervical HPV infection. Only in-frame clones appear in the TCRdb table, and some are missing; sequencing was by immunoSEQ multiplex PCR. Its table records around 17,000 clones. The sample was blood buffy coat. These receptor sequences come from a woman between 18 and 70 years old with a cervical HPV16 infection that either progressed to CIN3+ or cleared (not recorded which).

CDR3 loop: CASEGWNTEAFF. The CDR3 DNA, read in part, is TGTGCCAGTGAGGGTTGGAACACTGAA. The chain links TRBV7-2 to TRBJ1-1; no clear D gene. The read ends 3 residues shy of where the CDR3 ends; the end is completed using the germline J gene. The CDR3 sequence is 12 residues long. Germline V gives CDR1 SGHTA, CDR2 FQGNSA. Trimming took 9 bases from V and 1 from J, leaving 9 bases between them.

In regard to this clone: Germline and junction disagree at one end, which may indicate a read error. The read comes to an end 3 residues before the CDR3 does, leaving the germline J gene to fill in the end. Other DNA sequences in this sample translate to the same CDR3. The V and J genes are TRBV30 and TRBJ1-6, with TRBD1 identical over 7 bases. The CDR3 covers 15 residues. CDR1 is GTSNPN, CDR2 SVGIG, per germline (reference sequence). Partial CDR3 DNA: TGTGCCTGGAGCAGGGGGAGCTCCTACAATTCACCC. This gives the protein CAWSRGSSYNSP. The entire CDR3 protein reads CAWSRGSSYNSPLHF. Looking up the rest from reference TRBV30 and TRBJ1-6 gives the full variable domain: SQTIHQWPATLVQPVGSPLSLECTVEGTSNPNLYWYRQAAGRGLQLLFYSVGIGQISSEVPQNLSASRPQDRQFILSSKKLLLSDSGFYLCAWSRGSSYNSPLHFGNGTRLTVT.

With respect to this clone: The CDR3 end is not reached by the read, which stops 3 residues before it; the germline J gene fills it in. The chain links TRBV2 to TRBJ1-6; 8 bases agree with TRBD1. The CDR3 spans 15 residues. The V gene end was trimmed by 0 bases and the J gene end by 8 bases; junction bases not matched to a gene: 3. The germline CDR1 and CDR2 sequences are SNHLY and FYNNEI. The CDR3 bases that were read are TGTGCCAGCAGTGAAGCGTTGACAGGGGATTCACCC. Translation gives CASSEALTGDSP. The full CDR3 reads CASSEALTGDSPLHF.

On this clone itself: The sequence runs out 3 residues before the end of the CDR3; the remainder is reconstructed from the germline J gene. The V call is TRBV5-1, the J call TRBJ1-1; D might be TRBD1 (6 bases). The CDR3 is 14 amino acids. CDR1 SGHRS and CDR2 YFSETQ come from the germline V gene. CDR3: CASSLDRERAGAFF. The part of the CDR3 DNA that was read is TGCGCCAGCAGCTTGGACAGGGAGAGGGCCGGA.

A note on this clone: The read ends 3 residues early relative to the CDR3; the germline J gene fills the gap. The rearrangement joins TRBV2 to TRBJ1-1; the D gene is possibly TRBD1 (5 bases). The germline gives CDR1 SNHLY, CDR2 FYNNEI. The CDR3 consists of 12 residues. The CDR3 loop reads CASSATGGKAFF. The DNA read from the CDR3 is TGTGCCAGCAGTGCCACGGGGGGAAAA.

Turning to this clone: From the germline J gene comes the end of the CDR3, since the read stops 3 residues before it. This chain connects TRBV6-2 or TRBV6-3 to TRBJ1-2; tentatively, D is TRBD1 (6 bases). Trimming removed 6 bases from V and 4 bases from J, with 12 bases in between. The CDR3 is made up of 13 amino acids. CDR1 and CDR2 from the germline V gene are MNHEY and SVGEGT. The DNA read from the CDR3 is TGTGCCAGCAGCCTCACAGGGATCTATGGC. Amino acids: CASSLTGIYG. The whole CDR3 sequence reads CASSLTGIYGYTF.

To note about this clone: From the germline J gene comes the end of the CDR3, since the read stops 3 residues before it. This chain connects TRBV7-9 to TRBJ2-5, with D perhaps assigned TRBD1 or TRBD2 (6 bases each). This CDR3 has 15 residues. V shed 0 bases and J shed 2 bases, with 10 bases lying between them. From germline, CDR1 is SEHNR and CDR2 FQNEAQ (reference sequence). CDR3 residues: CASSLAGAGQETQYF. CDR3 DNA, as far as it was read: TGTGCCAGCAGCTTAGCGGGGGCGGGACAAGAGACC.

Points on this clone: With the read ending 3 residues before the CDR3 end, the germline J gene is used to fill in that end. This chain links TRBV7-2 with TRBJ2-7; D uncertain. With 5 bases removed from V and 2 bases from J, the gap between germline ends came to 10 bases. Germline lookup yields CDR1 SGHTA and CDR2 FQGNSA. The length of the CDR3 is 13 residues. This CDR3 reads CASSPPPPYEQYF. CDR3 DNA (partial): TGTGCCAGCAGCCCCCCCCCTCCCTACGAG.